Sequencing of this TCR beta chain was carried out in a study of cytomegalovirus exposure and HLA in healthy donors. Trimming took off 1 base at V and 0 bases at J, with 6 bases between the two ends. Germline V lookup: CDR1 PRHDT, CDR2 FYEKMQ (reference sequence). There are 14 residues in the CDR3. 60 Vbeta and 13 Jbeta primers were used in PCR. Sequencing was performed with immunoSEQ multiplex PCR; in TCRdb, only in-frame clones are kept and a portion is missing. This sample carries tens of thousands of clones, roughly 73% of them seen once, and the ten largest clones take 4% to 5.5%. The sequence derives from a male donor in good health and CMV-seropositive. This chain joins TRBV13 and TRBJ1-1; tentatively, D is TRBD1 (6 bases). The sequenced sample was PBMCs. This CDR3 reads CASSLDRVNTEAFF. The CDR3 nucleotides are TGTGCCAGCAGCTTAGACAGGGTGAACACTGAAGCTTTCTTT.